This entry is about one T cell receptor (beta chain). Molecular-barcoded quantitative 5'-RACE produced these TCR beta libraries. TCRdb re-analysed the 5' RACE reads in MiXCR, keeping a single row per CDR3 protein. Of under 130,000 distinct CDR3 sequences in the sample, about 25% were seen once. This record belongs to a study of CD8 T cells in ankylosing spondylitis. V lost 4 bases, J lost 4 bases, and 11 bases lay in between. The CDR3 contains 14 residues. Germline CDR1 reads SGHRS; CDR2 reads YFSETQ. The sequence was collected from a male donor with ankylosing spondylitis. This rearrangement joins TRBV5-1 to TRBJ2-2, with a tentative D call TRBD2 (5 bases). Sequencing used synovial fluid, either unsorted or a sorted T cell fraction (not recorded which). CDR3 protein: CASSPKAGTGELFF. The CDR3 DNA sequence: TGCGCCAGCAGCCCGAAGGCGGGCACCGGGGAGCTGTTTTTT.